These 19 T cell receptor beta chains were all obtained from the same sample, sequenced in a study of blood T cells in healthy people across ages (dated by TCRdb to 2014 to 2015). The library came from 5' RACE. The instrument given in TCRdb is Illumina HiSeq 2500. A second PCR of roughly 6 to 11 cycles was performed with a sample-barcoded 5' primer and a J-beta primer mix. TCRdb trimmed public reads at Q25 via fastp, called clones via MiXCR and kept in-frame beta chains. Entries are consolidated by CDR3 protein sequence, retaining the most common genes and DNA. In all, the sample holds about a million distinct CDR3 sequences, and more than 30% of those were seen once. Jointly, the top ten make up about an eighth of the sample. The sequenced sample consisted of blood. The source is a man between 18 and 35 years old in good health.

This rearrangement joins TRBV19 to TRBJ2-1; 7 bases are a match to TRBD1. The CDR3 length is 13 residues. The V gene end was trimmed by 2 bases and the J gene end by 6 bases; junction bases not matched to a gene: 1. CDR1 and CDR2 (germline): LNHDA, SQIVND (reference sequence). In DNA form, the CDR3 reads TGTGCCAGTAGTATAAACAGGGGCAATGAGCAGTTCTTC. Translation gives CASSINRGNEQFF. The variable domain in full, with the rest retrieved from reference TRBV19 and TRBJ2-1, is DGGITQSPKYLFRKEGQNVTLSCEQNLNHDAMYWYRQDPGQGLRLIYYSQIVNDFQKGDIAEGYSVSREKKESFPLTVTSAQKNPTAFYLCASSINRGNEQFFGPGTRLTVL.

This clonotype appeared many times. CDR3 DNA: TGCAGCGTTGATTCTATGTGGAACGCAGATACGCAGTATTTT. Protein sequence: CSVDSMWNADTQYF. The chain carries TRBV29-1 and TRBJ2-3; D ambiguous. From germline, CDR1 is SQVTM and CDR2 ANQGSEA. The CDR3 contains 14 residues. V lost 3 bases and J 4 bases, leaving 14 bases between the germline ends.

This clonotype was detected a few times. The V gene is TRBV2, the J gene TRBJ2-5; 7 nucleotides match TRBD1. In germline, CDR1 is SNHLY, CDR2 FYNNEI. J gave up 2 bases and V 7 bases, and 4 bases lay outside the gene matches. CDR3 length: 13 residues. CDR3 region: CASNRDRQETQYF. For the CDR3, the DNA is TGTGCCAGCAATCGGGACAGACAAGAGACCCAGTACTTC.

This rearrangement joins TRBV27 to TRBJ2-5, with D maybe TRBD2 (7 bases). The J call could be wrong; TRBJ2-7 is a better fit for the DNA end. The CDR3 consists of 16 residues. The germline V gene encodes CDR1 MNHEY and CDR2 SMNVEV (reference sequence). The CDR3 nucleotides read TGTGCCAGCAGTTTGTGGTTGGGCGGGGGCCCCAGCGAGCAGTACTTC. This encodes CASSLWLGGGPSEQYF.

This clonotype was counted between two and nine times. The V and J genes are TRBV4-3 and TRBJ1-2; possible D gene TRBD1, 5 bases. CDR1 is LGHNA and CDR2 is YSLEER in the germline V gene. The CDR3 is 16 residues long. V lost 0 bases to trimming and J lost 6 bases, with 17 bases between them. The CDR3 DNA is TGCGCCAGCAGCCAAGATTCAAGGGGCGCAGCGAATGGCTACACCTTC. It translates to CASSQDSRGAANGYTF.

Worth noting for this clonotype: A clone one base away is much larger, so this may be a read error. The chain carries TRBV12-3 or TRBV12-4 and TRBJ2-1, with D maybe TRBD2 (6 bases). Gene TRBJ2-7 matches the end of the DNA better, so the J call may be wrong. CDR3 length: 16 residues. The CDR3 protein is CASSPRRGSSYNEQYF. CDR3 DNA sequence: TGTGCCAGCAGTCCTAGGCGGGGTAGCTCCTACAATGAGCAGTACTTC.

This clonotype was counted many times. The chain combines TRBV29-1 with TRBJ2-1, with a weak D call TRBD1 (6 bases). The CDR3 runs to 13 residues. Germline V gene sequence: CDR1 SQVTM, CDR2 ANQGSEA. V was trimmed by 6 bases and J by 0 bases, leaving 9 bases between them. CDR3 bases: TGCAGCGTGGACAGAAGCTCCTACAATGAGCAGTTCTTC. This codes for CSVDRSSYNEQFF.

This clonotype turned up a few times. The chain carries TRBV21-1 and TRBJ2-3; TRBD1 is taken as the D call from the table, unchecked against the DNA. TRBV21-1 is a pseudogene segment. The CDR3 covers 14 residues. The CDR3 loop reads CASSPRQGASAQYF. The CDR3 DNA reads TGTGCCAGCAGTCCCCGACAGGGGGCGAGTGCGCAGTATTTT.

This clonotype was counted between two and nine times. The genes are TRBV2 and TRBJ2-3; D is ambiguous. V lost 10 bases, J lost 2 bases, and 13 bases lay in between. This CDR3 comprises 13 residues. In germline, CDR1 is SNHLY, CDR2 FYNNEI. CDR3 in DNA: TGTGCCACCCTGGGAAGGATCACAGATACGCAGTATTTT. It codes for CATLGRITDTQYF.

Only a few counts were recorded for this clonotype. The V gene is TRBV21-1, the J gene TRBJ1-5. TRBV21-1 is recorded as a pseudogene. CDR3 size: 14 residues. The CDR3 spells CASSKASQDQPQHF. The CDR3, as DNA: TGTGCCAGCAGCAAAGCCAGTCAGGATCAGCCCCAGCATTTT.

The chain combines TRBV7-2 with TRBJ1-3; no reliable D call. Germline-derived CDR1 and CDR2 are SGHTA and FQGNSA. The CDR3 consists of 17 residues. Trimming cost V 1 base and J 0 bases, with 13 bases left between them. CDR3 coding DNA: TGTGCCAGCAGCTTAGTACGGGCCGCGAGCTCTGGAAACACCATATATTTT. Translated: CASSLVRAASSGNTIYF.

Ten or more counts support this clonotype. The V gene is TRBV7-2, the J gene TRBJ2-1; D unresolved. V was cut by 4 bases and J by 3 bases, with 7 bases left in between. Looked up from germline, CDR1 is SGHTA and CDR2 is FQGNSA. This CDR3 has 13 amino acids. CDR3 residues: CASSSRVYNEQFF. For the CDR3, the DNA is TGTGCCAGCAGCTCCAGAGTCTACAATGAGCAGTTCTTC.

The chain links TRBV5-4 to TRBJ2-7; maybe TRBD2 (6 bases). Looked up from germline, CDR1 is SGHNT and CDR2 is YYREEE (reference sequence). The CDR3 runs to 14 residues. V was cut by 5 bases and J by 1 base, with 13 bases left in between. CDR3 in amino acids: CASRRDGHSYEQYF. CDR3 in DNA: TGTGCCAGCAGGCGGGACGGACATTCCTACGAGCAGTACTTC.

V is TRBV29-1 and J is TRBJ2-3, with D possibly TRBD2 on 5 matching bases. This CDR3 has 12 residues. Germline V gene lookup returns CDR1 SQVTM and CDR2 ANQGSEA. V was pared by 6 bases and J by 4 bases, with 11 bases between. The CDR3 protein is CSVMVEADTQYF. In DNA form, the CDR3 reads TGCAGCGTCATGGTGGAGGCAGATACGCAGTATTTT.

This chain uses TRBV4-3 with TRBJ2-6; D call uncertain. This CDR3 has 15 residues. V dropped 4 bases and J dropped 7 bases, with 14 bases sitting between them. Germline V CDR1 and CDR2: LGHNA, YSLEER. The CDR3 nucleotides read TGCGCCAGCAGCCTAGGGTCCACGGATGCCAACGTCCTGACTTTC. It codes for CASSLGSTDANVLTF.

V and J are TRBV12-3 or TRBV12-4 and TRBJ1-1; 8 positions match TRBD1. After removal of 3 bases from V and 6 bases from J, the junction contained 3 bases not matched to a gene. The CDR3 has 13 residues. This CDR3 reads CASSFRGRPEAFF. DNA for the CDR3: TGTGCCAGCAGTTTCAGGGGGCGGCCTGAAGCTTTCTTT.

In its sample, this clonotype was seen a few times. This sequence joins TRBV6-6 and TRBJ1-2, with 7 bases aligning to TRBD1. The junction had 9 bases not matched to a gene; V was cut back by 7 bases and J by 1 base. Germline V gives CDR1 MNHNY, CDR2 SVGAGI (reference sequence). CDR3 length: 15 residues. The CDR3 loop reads CASTKGQGGNYGYTF. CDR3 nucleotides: TGTGCCAGCACCAAAGGGCAGGGGGGTAACTATGGCTACACCTTC.

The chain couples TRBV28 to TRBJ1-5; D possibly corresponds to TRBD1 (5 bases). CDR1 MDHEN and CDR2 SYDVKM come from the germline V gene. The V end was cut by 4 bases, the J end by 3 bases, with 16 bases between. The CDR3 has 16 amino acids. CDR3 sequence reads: CASSSTLDRVNQPQHF. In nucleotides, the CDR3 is TGTGCCAGCAGTTCAACCCTCGACAGAGTCAATCAGCCCCAGCATTTT. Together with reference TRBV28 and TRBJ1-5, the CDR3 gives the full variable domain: DVKVTQSSRYLVKRTGEKVFLECVQDMDHENMFWYRQDPGLGLRLIYFSYDVKMKEKGDIPEGYSVSREKKERFSLILESASTNQTSMYLCASSSTLDRVNQPQHFGDGTRLSIL.

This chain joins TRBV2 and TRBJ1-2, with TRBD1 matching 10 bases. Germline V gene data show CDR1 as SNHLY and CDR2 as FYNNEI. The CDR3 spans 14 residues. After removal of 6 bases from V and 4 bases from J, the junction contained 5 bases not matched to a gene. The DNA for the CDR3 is TGTGCCAGCAGAGTGACAGGGGGCTCCTATGGCTACACCTTC. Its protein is CASRVTGGSYGYTF.